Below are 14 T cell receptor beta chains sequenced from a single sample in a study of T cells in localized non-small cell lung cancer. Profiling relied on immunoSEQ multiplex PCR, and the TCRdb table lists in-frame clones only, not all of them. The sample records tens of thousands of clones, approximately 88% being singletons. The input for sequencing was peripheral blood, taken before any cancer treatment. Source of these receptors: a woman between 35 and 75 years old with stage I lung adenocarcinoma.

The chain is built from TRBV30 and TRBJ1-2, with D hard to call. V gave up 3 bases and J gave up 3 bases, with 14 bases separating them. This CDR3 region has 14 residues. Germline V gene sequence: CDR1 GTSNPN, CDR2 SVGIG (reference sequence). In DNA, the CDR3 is TGTGCCTGGAGGGGATCCTCGCGGTACTATGGCTACACCTTC. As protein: CAWRGSSRYYGYTF.

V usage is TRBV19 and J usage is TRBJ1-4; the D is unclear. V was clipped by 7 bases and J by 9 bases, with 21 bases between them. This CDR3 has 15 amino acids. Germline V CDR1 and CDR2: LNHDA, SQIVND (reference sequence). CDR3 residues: CASTTVGFFTKKLFF. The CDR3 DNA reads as TGTGCCAGTACCACGGTAGGGTTTTTCACGAAAAAACTGTTTTTT.

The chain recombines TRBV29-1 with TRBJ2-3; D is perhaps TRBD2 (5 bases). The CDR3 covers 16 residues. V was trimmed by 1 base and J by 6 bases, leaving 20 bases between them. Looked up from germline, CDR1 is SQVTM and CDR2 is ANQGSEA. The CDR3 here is CSVEGPGSLSRDTQYF. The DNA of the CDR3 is TGCAGCGTTGAAGGACCGGGATCTCTCTCACGGGATACGCAGTATTTT.

The CDR3 protein is CASSDRPRDTLFSNQPQHF. Written as DNA, the CDR3 is TGTGCCAGCAGCGACAGACCGCGGGACACCTTATTTAGCAATCAGCCCCAGCATTTT. The chain links TRBV9 to TRBJ1-5; tentative D call: TRBD1 (6 bases). V lost 3 bases to trimming and J lost 0 bases, with 22 bases between them. The CDR3 is 19 residues long. From germline, CDR1 is SGDLS and CDR2 YYNGEE.

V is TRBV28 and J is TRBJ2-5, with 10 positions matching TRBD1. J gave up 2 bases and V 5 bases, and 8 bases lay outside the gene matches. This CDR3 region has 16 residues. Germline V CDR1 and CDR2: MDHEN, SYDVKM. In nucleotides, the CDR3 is TGTGCCAGCAGTCCAAGCGGGACAGGGGATCAAGAGACCCAGTACTTC. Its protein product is CASSPSGTGDQETQYF.

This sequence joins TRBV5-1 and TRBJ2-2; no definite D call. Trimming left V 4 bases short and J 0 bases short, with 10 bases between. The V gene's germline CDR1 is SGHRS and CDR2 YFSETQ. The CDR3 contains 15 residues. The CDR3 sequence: CASSPSAANTGELFF. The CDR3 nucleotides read TGCGCCAGCAGCCCCAGCGCCGCGAACACCGGGGAGCTGTTTTTT.

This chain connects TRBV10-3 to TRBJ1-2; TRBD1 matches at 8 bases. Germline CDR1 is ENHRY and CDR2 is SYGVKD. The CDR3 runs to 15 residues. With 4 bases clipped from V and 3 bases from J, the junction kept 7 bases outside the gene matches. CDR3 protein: CAISGGQGRDYGYTF. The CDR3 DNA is TGTGCCATCAGTGGCGGACAGGGACGGGACTATGGCTACACCTTC.

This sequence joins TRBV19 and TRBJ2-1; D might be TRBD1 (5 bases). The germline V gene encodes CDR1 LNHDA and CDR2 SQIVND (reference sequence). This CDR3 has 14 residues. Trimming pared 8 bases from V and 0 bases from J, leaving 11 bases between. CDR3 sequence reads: CASVQGHSYNEQFF. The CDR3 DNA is TGTGCCAGTGTCCAGGGTCACTCCTACAATGAGCAGTTCTTC.

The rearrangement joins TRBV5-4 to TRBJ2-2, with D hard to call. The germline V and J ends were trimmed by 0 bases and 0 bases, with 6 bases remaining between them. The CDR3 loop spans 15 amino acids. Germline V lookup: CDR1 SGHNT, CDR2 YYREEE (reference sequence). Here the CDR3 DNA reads TGTGCCAGCAGCTTGGAGAAAGCGAACACCGGGGAGCTGTTTTTT. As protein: CASSLEKANTGELFF.

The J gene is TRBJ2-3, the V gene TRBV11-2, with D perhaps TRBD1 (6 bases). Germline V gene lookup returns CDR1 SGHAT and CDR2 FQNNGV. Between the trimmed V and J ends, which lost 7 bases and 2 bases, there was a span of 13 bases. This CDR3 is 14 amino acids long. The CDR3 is CASIKGGSTDTQYF. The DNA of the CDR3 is TGTGCCAGCATCAAAGGGGGTTCCACAGATACGCAGTATTTT.

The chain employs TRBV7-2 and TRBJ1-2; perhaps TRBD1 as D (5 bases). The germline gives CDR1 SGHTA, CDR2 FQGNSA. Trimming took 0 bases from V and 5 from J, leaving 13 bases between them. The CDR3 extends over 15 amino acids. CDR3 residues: CASSLATGTEYGYTF. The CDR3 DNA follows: TGTGCCAGCAGCTTAGCTACCGGGACTGAGTATGGCTACACCTTC.

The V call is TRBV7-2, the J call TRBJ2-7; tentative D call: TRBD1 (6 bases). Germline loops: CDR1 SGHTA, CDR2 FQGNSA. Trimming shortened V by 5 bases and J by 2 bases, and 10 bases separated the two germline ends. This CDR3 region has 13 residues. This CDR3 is CASSPGHPYEQYF. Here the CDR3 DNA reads TGTGCCAGCAGCCCGGGACACCCCTACGAGCAGTACTTC.

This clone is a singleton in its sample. As DNA, the CDR3 is TGTGCCAGCAGTTTACAGGGCCCCGGGACCCAGTACTTC. It yields the protein CASSLQGPGTQYF. The chain employs TRBV28 and TRBJ2-5; D might be TRBD1 (5 bases). The CDR3 consists of 13 residues. The germline V and J ends were trimmed by 2 bases and 7 bases, with 11 bases remaining between them. Germline assignment: CDR1 MDHEN and CDR2 SYDVKM.

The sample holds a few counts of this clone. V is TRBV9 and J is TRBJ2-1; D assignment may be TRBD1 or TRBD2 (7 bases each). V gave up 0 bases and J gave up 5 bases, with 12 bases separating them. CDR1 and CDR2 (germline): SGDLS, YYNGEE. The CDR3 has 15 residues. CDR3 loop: CASSVAGGEHNEQFF. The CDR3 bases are TGTGCCAGCAGCGTAGCAGGGGGGGAGCACAATGAGCAGTTCTTC.